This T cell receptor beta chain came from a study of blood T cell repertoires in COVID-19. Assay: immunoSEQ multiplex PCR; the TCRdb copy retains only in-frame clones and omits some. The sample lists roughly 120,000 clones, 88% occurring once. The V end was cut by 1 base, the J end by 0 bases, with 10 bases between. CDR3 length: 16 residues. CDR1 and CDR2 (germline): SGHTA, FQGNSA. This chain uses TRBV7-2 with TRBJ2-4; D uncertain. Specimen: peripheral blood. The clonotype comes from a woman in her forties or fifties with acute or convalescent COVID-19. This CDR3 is CASSLGLQLAKNIQYF. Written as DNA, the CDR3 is TGTGCCAGCAGCTTAGGCCTCCAGTTAGCCAAAAACATTCAGTACTTC.